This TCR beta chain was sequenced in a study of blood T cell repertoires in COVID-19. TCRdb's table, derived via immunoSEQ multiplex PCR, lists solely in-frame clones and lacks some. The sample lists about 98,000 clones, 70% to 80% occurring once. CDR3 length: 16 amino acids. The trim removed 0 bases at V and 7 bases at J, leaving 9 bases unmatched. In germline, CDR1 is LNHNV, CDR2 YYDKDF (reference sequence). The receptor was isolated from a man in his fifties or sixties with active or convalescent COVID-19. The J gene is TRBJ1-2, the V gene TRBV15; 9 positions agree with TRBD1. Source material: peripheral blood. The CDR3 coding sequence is TGTGCCACCAGCAGAGACCTAGGGACAGGGACTCGTGGCTACACCTTC. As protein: CATSRDLGTGTRGYTF.